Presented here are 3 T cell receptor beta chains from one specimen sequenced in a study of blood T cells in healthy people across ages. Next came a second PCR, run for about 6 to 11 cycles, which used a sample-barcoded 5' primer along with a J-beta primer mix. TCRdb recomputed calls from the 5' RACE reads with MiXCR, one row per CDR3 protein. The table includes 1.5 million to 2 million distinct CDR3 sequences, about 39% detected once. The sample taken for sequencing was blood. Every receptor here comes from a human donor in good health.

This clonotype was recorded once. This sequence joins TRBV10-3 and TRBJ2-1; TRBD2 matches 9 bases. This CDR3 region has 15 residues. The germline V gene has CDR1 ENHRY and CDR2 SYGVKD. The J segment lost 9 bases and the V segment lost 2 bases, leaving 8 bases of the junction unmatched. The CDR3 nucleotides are TGTGCCATCAGTGAGGCGGGAGGGCCACAGAGTGAGCAGTTCTTC. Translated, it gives CAISEAGGPQSEQFF.

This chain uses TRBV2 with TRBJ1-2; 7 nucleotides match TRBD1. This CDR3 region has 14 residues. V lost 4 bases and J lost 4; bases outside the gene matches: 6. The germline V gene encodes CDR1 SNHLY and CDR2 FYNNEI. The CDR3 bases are TGTGCCAGCAGTGGTGGGGGACAGCCCTATGGCTACACCTTC. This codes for CASSGGGQPYGYTF. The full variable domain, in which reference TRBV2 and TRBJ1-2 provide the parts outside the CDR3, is EPEVTQTPSHQVTQMGQEVILRCVPISNHLYFYWYRQILGQKVEFLVSFYNNEISEKSEIFDDQFSVERPDGSNFTLKIRSTKLEDSAMYFCASSGGGQPYGYTFGSGTRLTVV.

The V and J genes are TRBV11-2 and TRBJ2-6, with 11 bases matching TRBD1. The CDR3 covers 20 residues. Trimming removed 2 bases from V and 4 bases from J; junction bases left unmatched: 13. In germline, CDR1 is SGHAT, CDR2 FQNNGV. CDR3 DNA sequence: TGTGCCAGCAGCTTAATAAGGACAGGGGGCGTGAAAACCGGGGCCAACGTCCTGACTTTC. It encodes CASSLIRTGGVKTGANVLTF.